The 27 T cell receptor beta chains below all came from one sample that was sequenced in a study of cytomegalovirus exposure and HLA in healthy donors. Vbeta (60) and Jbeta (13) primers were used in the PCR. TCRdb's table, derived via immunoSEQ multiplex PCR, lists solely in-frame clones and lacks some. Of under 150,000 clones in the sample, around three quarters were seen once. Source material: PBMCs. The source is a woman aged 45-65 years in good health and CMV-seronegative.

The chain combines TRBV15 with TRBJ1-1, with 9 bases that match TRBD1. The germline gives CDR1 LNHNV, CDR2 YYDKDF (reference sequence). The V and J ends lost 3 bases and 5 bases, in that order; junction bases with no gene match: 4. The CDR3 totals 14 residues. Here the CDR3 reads CATSRPDRGTEAFF. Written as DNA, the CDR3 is TGTGCCACCAGCAGGCCCGACAGGGGGACTGAAGCTTTCTTT.

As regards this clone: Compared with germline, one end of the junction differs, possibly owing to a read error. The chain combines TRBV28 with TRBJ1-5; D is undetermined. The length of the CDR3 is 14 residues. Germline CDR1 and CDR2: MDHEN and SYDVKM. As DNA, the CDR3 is TGTGCCAGCAGGAAGACACCCCGCAATCAGCCCCAGAATTTT. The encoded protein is CASRKTPRNQPQNF.

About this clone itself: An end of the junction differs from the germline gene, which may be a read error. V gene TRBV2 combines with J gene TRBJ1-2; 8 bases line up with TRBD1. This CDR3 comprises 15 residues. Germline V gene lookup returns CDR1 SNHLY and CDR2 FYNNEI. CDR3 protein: CASSRQGIANYGYPF. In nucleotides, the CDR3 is TGTGCCAGCAGTCGACAGGGGATTGCTAACTATGGCTACCCCTTC.

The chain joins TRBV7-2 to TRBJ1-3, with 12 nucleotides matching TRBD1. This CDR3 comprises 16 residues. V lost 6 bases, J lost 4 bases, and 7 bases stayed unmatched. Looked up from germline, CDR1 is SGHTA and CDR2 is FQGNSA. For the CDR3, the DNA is TGTGCCAGCAGTTGGGACAGGGGGCGTTCCGGAAACACCATATATTTT. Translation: CASSWDRGRSGNTIYF.

The DNA for the CDR3 is TGTGCCTGGAGTACAAAGATCCGGGCGAACACCGGGGAGCTGTTTTTT. It codes for CAWSTKIRANTGELFF. The chain joins TRBV30 to TRBJ2-2; unclear D gene. Trimming shortened V by 2 bases and J by 0 bases, and 13 bases separated the two germline ends. Per the germline V gene, CDR1 is GTSNPN and CDR2 is SVGIG (reference sequence). The CDR3 covers 16 residues.

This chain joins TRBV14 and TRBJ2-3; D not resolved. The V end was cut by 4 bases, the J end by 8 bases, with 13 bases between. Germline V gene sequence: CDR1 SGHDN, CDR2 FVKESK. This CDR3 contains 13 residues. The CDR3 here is CASSPSPRGTQYF. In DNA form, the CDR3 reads TGTGCCAGCAGCCCCTCACCCAGAGGTACGCAGTATTTT.

CDR3 protein: CASTEGASNYGYTF. Written as DNA, the CDR3 is TGTGCCAGCACCGAGGGCGCGTCTAACTATGGCTACACCTTC. The chain carries TRBV2 and TRBJ1-2; D is unclear. Germline-derived CDR1 and CDR2 are SNHLY and FYNNEI. The CDR3 spans 14 residues. V dropped 7 bases and J dropped 0 bases, with 12 bases sitting between them.

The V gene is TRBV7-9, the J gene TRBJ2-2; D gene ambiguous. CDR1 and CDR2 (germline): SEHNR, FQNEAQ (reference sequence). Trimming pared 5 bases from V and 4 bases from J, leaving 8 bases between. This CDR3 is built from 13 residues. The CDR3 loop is CASSRLPTGELFF. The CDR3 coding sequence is TGTGCCAGCAGCAGACTTCCCACCGGGGAGCTGTTTTTT.

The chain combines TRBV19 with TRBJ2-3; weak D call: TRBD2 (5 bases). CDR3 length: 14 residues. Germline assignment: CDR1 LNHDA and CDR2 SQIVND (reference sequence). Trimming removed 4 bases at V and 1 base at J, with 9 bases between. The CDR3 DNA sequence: TGTGCCAGTAGTAATCGGCGGGGCACAGATACGCAGTATTTT. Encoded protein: CASSNRRGTDTQYF.

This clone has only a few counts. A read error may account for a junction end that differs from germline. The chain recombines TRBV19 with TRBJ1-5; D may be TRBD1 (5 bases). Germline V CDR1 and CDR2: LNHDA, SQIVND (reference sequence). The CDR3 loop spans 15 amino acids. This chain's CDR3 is CASSALGGNNQPQNF. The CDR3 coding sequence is TGTGCCAGTAGTGCTCTGGGGGGTAACAATCAGCCCCAGAATTTT.

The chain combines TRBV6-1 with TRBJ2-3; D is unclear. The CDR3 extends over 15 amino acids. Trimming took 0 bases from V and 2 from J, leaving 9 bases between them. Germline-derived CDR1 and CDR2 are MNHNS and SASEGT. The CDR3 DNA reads TGTGCCAGCAGTGAAGCGAGTTTCCTCACAGATACGCAGTATTTT. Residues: CASSEASFLTDTQYF.

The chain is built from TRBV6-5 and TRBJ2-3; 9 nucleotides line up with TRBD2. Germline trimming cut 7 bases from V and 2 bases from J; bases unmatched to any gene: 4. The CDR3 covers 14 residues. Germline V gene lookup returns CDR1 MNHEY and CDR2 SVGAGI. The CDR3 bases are TGTGCCAGCAAGGCTAGCGGGACCACAGATACGCAGTATTTT. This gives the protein CASKASGTTDTQYF.

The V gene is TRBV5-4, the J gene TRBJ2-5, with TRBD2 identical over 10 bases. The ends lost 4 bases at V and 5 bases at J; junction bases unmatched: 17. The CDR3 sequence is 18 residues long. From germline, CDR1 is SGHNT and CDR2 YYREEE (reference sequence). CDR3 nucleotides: TGTGCCAGCAGCCCGGGGGCTAGCGGGAGTTCAAGGCTCGAGACCCAGTACTTC. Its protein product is CASSPGASGSSRLETQYF.

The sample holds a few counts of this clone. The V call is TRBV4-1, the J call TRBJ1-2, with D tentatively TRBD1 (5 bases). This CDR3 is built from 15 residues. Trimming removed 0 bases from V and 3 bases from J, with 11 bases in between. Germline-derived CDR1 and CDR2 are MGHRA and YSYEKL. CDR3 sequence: CASSQDRGTDYGYTF. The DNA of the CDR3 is TGCGCCAGCAGCCAAGACCGCGGGACTGACTATGGCTACACCTTC.

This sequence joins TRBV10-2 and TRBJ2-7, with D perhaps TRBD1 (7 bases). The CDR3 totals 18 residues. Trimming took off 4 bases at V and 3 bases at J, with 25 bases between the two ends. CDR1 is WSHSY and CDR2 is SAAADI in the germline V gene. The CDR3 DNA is TGCGCCAGCAGTGGCGGCCTTGGACAGGCAAAGGGGGGCTACGAGCAGTACGTC. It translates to CASSGGLGQAKGGYEQYV.

The CDR3: CATSRDNLVQFF. CDR3 nucleotides: TGTGCCACCAGCAGAGATAATCTAGTGCAGTTCTTC. The J gene is TRBJ2-1, the V gene TRBV15; D remains unclear. Germline CDR1 LNHNV, CDR2 YYDKDF (reference sequence). This CDR3 spans 12 amino acids. Trimming shortened V by 0 bases and J by 12 bases, and 9 bases separated the two germline ends.

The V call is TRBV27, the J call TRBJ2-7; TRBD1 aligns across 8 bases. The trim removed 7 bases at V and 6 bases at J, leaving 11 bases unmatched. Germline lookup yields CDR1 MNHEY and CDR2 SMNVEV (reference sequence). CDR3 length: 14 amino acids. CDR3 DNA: TGTGCCAGCACCCTGGGGACAGGTAATTCCGAGCAGTACTTC. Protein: CASTLGTGNSEQYF.

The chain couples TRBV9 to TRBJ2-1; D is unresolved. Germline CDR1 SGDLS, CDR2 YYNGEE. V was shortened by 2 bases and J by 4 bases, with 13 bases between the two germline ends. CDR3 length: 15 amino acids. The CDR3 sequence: CASSVLGAVYNEQFF. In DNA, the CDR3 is TGTGCCAGCAGCGTCCTTGGTGCGGTATACAATGAGCAGTTCTTC. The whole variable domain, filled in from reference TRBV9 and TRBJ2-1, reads DSGVTQTPKHLITATGQRVTLRCSPRSGDLSVYWYQQSLDQGLQFLIQYYNGEERAKGNILERFSAQQFPDLHSELNLSSLELGDSALYFCASSVLGAVYNEQFFGPGTRLTVL.

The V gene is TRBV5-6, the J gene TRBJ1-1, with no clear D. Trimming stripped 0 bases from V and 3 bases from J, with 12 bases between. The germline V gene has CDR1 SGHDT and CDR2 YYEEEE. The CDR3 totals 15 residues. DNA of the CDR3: TGTGCCAGCAGCTTGGATGCCAGTTTTGACACTGAAGCTTTCTTT. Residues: CASSLDASFDTEAFF.

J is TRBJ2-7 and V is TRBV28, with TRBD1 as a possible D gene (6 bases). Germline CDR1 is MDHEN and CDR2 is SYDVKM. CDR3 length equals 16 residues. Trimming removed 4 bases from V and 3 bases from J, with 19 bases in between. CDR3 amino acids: CASSSLMADRNYEQYF. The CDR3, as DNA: TGTGCCAGCAGTTCCCTTATGGCCGACAGGAACTACGAGCAGTACTTC.

The CDR3: CSANGQASGNTEAFF. The CDR3 DNA is TGCAGCGCCAATGGACAGGCGTCGGGAAACACTGAAGCTTTCTTT. The chain carries TRBV29-1 and TRBJ1-1; TRBD1 aligns across 7 bases. Germline CDR1 and CDR2: SQVTM and ANQGSEA. The CDR3 spans 15 residues. Trimming at V came to 7 bases and at J to 2 bases, leaving 13 bases not matched to a gene.

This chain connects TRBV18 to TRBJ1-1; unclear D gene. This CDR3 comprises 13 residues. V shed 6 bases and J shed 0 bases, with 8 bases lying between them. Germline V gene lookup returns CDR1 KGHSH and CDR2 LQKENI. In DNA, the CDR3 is TGTGCCAGCTCGGAGGGCATGAACACTGAAGCTTTCTTT. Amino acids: CASSEGMNTEAFF.

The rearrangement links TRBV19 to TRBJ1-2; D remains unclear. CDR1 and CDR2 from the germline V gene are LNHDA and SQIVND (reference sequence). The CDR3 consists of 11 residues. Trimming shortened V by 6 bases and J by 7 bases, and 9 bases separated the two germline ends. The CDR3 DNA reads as TGTGCCAGTAGCGACATGGGTGGCTACACCTTC. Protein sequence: CASSDMGGYTF.

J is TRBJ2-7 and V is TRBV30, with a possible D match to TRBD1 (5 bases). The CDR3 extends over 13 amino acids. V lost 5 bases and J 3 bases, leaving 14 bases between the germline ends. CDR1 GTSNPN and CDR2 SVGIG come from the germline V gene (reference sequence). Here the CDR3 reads CAWVGASHYEQYF. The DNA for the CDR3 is TGTGCCTGGGTAGGGGCTTCTCACTACGAGCAGTACTTC.

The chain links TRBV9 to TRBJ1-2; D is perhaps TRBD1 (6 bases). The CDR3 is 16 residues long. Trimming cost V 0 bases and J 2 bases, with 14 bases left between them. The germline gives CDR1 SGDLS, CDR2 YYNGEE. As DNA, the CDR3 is TGTGCCAGCAGCGTAGCTGTGGACAGAAAGAACTATGGCTACACCTTC. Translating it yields CASSVAVDRKNYGYTF.

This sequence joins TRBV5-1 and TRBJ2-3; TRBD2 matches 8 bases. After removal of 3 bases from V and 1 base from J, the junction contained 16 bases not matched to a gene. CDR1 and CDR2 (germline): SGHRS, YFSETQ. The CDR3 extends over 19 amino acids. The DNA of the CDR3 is TGCGCCAGCAGCTGGGCGGAGCGGGAGACCTCGGTCGGCACAGATACGCAGTATTTT. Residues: CASSWAERETSVGTDTQYF. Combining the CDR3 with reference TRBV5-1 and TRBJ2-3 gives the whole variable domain KAGVTQTPRYLIKTRGQQVTLSCSPISGHRSVSWYQQTPGQGLQFLFEYFSETQRNKGNFPGRFSGRQFSNSRSEMNVSTLELGDSALYLCASSWAERETSVGTDTQYFGPGTRLTVL.

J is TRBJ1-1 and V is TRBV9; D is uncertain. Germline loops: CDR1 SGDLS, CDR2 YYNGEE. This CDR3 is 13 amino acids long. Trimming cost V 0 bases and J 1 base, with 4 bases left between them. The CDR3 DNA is TGTGCCAGCAGCGTAGTACAGAACACTGAAGCTTTCTTT. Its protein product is CASSVVQNTEAFF.